The 9 T cell receptor beta chains in this list originate from one sample, sequenced in a study of technical replicates of blood from several donors. The table came from immunoSEQ multiplex PCR; TCRdb's copy has only in-frame clones and leaves some out. The sample consists of tens of thousands of clones, more than 95% of them appearing once. Material for sequencing was T cells isolated from PBMCs. These receptors came from a human donor in good health.

The rearrangement joins TRBV7-8 to TRBJ1-4, with 8 bases aligning to TRBD1. J lost 8 bases, V lost 3 bases, and 5 bases had no gene match. This CDR3 has 14 residues. In germline, CDR1 is SGHVS, CDR2 FQNEAQ. The CDR3 loop is CASSLTGAGEKLFF. The CDR3 DNA follows: TGTGCCAGCAGCTTGACAGGGGCAGGGGAAAAACTGTTTTTT.

The V and J genes are TRBV5-1 and TRBJ2-3, with TRBD2 as a possible D gene (5 bases). The CDR3 runs to 14 residues. V lost 2 bases, J lost 6 bases, and 13 bases lay in between. CDR1 is SGHRS, CDR2 YFSETQ, per germline. The CDR3 loop is CASSLASGTDTQYF. The CDR3 DNA is TGCGCCAGCAGCTTAGCCAGCGGTACCGATACGCAGTATTTT. Complete variable domain (other parts from reference TRBV5-1 and TRBJ2-3): KAGVTQTPRYLIKTRGQQVTLSCSPISGHRSVSWYQQTPGQGLQFLFEYFSETQRNKGNFPGRFSGRQFSNSRSEMNVSTLELGDSALYLCASSLASGTDTQYFGPGTRLTVL.

This clone appeared a single time. V usage is TRBV30 and J usage is TRBJ1-6, with TRBD1 identical over 7 bases. V gave up 0 bases and J gave up 10 bases; unmatched junction bases: 3. The germline V gene encodes CDR1 GTSNPN and CDR2 SVGIG (reference sequence). CDR3 length: 13 residues. CDR3 amino acids: CAWSVRGQSPLHF. CDR3 nucleotides: TGTGCCTGGAGTGTAAGGGGGCAATCACCCCTCCACTTT. Using reference TRBV30 and TRBJ1-6 for the parts outside the CDR3, the full variable domain is SQTIHQWPATLVQPVGSPLSLECTVEGTSNPNLYWYRQAAGRGLQLLFYSVGIGQISSEVPQNLSASRPQDRQFILSSKKLLLSDSGFYLCAWSVRGQSPLHFGNGTRLTVT.

The chain combines TRBV27 with TRBJ2-7; 7 nucleotides agree with TRBD1. The germline V gene has CDR1 MNHEY and CDR2 SMNVEV (reference sequence). This CDR3 is 15 amino acids long. After removal of 5 bases from V and 0 bases from J, the junction contained 7 bases not matched to a gene. This CDR3 is CASSRTGSDSYEQYF. CDR3 in DNA: TGTGCCAGCAGTCGGACAGGATCGGACTCCTACGAGCAGTACTTC.

V and J are TRBV7-9 and TRBJ2-1, with 10 nucleotides matching TRBD2. The germline V gene encodes CDR1 SEHNR and CDR2 FQNEAQ (reference sequence). This CDR3 is 16 amino acids long. J was trimmed by 3 bases and V by 5 bases; bases with no gene match: 7. The CDR3 region has the DNA TGTGCCAGCAGCGGCTCCGGGACTAGCGTCTACAATGAGCAGTTCTTC. Translating gives CASSGSGTSVYNEQFF.

This chain uses TRBV9 with TRBJ2-3; 13 bases fit TRBD2. The CDR3 contains 21 residues. Germline lookup yields CDR1 SGDLS and CDR2 YYNGEE. The trim removed 3 bases at V and 1 base at J, leaving 17 bases unmatched. This CDR3 reads CASSEPSSTSGRALGTDTQYF. CDR3 in DNA: TGTGCCAGCAGCGAGCCCTCATCAACTAGCGGGAGGGCCTTAGGCACAGATACGCAGTATTTT. Using reference TRBV9 and TRBJ2-3 for the parts outside the CDR3, the full variable domain is DSGVTQTPKHLITATGQRVTLRCSPRSGDLSVYWYQQSLDQGLQFLIQYYNGEERAKGNILERFSAQQFPDLHSELNLSSLELGDSALYFCASSEPSSTSGRALGTDTQYFGPGTRLTVL.

The rearrangement joins TRBV5-1 to TRBJ2-1; 13 nucleotides agree with TRBD2. The ends lost 4 bases at V and 6 bases at J; junction bases unmatched: 4. Germline lookup yields CDR1 SGHRS and CDR2 YFSETQ. There are 15 residues in the CDR3. CDR3 protein: CASSAGLAGINEQFF. The CDR3 DNA reads TGCGCCAGCAGCGCGGGACTAGCGGGGATCAATGAGCAGTTCTTC.

The J gene is TRBJ2-5, the V gene TRBV5-5; D is possibly TRBD1 (5 bases). The germline V gene encodes CDR1 SGHKS and CDR2 YYEKEE (reference sequence). The CDR3 is 14 amino acids. V was trimmed by 4 bases and J by 0 bases, leaving 10 bases between them. In nucleotides, the CDR3 is TGTGCCAGCAGCCGGACAATGTACCAAGAGACCCAGTACTTC. Translation: CASSRTMYQETQYF.

The genes are TRBV4-1 and TRBJ2-7; 10 bases fit TRBD2. The CDR3 totals 18 residues. Germline V CDR1 and CDR2: MGHRA, YSYEKL. V was pared by 1 base and J by 0 bases, with 9 bases of the junction left unmatched. CDR3 residues: CASSQVVPSGSLSYEQYF. The CDR3 DNA reads as TGCGCCAGCAGCCAAGTGGTTCCTAGCGGGAGCCTCTCCTACGAGCAGTACTTC.